In its sample, the clone carrying this T cell receptor beta chain ranks as medium-sized. Its antigen is still unknown. Amplification of TCR beta used genomic DNA extracted from peripheral blood. Rearranged V-D-J TRB sequences were amplified with a mixed TRB-A/B primer pool. TCRdb passed the multiplex PCR reads through MiXCR, listing each CDR3 protein once. The table lists thousands of distinct CDR3 sequences, about 20% of them singletons, with approximately 8.8% in the top ten. This sample was taken from a study of T cell repertoires in aging, cancer and after chemotherapy. Background on the study: Pre- and post-chemotherapy samples were paired from chronic lymphocytic leukemia patients treated with fludarabine- or bendamustine-based regimens. About 9 million TCR reads were in the whole dataset.

Overall study findings and caveats: In hematological cancer patients, infiltrated lymphoid organs may have impaired thymic emigration or peripheral T cell expansion. Healthy donors lost TCR diversity with age mainly through richness, cancer patients through richness and evenness.

V was trimmed by 2 bases and J by 3 bases, leaving 11 bases between them. The CDR3 extends over 15 amino acids. Germline lookup yields CDR1 SGHVS and CDR2 FNYEAQ. Source material: blood. The sequence was collected from a human donor with a blood cancer. The gene calls are TRBV7-6 and TRBJ2-1; tentative D call: TRBD1 (5 bases). The CDR3 DNA follows: TGTGCCAGCAGCTTATCCAGGGCGAGCTACAATGAGCAGTTCTTC. Translation gives CASSLSRASYNEQFF. Full variable domain (missing parts from reference TRBV7-6 and TRBJ2-1): GAGVSQSPRYKVTKRGQDVALRCDPISGHVSLYWYRQALGQGPEFLTYFNYEAQQDKSGLPNDRFSAERPEGSISTLTIQRTEQRDSAMYRCASSLSRASYNEQFFGPGTRLTVL.